Below, 26 T cell receptor beta chains from the same sample are listed, as sequenced in a study of blood T cell repertoires in COVID-19. Clones were sequenced by immunoSEQ multiplex PCR, and TCRdb holds only the in-frame ones, with some missing. The sample holds around 300,000 clones; roughly 89% are singletons and the top ten take approximately 2.2%. Material for sequencing was peripheral blood. The receptors originated from a man in his fifties or sixties with acute or convalescent COVID-19.

The V call is TRBV30, the J call TRBJ2-7; 8 positions agree with TRBD2. Per the germline V gene, CDR1 is GTSNPN and CDR2 is SVGIG (reference sequence). CDR3 length equals 15 residues. V shed 3 bases and J 5 bases; nucleotides not matched to a gene: 12. The CDR3 reads CAWRVLTGGAHEQYF. The CDR3 nucleotides read TGTGCCTGGAGGGTTTTAACCGGGGGGGCTCACGAGCAGTACTTC. The variable domain in full, with the rest retrieved from reference TRBV30 and TRBJ2-7, is SQTIHQWPATLVQPVGSPLSLECTVEGTSNPNLYWYRQAAGRGLQLLFYSVGIGQISSEVPQNLSASRPQDRQFILSSKKLLLSDSGFYLCAWRVLTGGAHEQYFGPGTRLTVT.

This chain uses TRBV7-8 with TRBJ1-5; unclear D gene. Germline CDR1 and CDR2: SGHVS and FQNEAQ. V lost 2 bases to trimming and J lost 2 bases, with 10 bases between them. The CDR3 totals 15 residues. The CDR3 DNA follows: TGTGCCAGCAGCTTATTCTGGCAGGGCAATCAGCCCCAGCATTTT. Its protein is CASSLFWQGNQPQHF.

This chain uses TRBV6-5 with TRBJ2-1; D is ambiguous. Germline V lookup: CDR1 MNHEY, CDR2 SVGAGI. The ends were cut back, 5 bases at V and 5 bases at J, with 16 bases in the middle. The CDR3 covers 15 residues. The CDR3 sequence is CASSSTEKANNEQFF. CDR3 nucleotide sequence: TGTGCCAGCAGTAGTACAGAGAAGGCCAACAATGAGCAGTTCTTC.

The chain is built from TRBV30 and TRBJ2-3, with TRBD2 matching 7 bases. Germline CDR1 and CDR2: GTSNPN and SVGIG (reference sequence). Trimming took 5 bases from V and 7 from J; bases not matched to a gene: 9. This CDR3 contains 13 residues. CDR3 protein: CAWYPSGGNTQYF. In nucleotides, the CDR3 is TGTGCCTGGTACCCTAGCGGTGGGAATACGCAGTATTTT.

The rearrangement links TRBV19 to TRBJ1-5; maybe TRBD1 (5 bases). Germline V gene lookup returns CDR1 LNHDA and CDR2 SQIVND (reference sequence). The length of the CDR3 is 15 residues. Between the trimmed V and J ends, which lost 3 bases and 4 bases, there was a span of 13 bases. In DNA form, the CDR3 reads TGTGCCAGTAGTATTGGGGCAGGGTTGAATCAGCCCCAGCATTTT. Translation: CASSIGAGLNQPQHF.

The V gene is TRBV2, the J gene TRBJ1-2; 8 nucleotides agree with TRBD1. V trimming: 7 bases; J trimming: 4 bases; junction bases outside the gene matches: 8. CDR1 SNHLY and CDR2 FYNNEI come from the germline V gene. The CDR3 is 14 amino acids. The CDR3 DNA reads TGTGCCAGCAATTCCGGGACAGGCGGCTATGGCTACACCTTC. It encodes CASNSGTGGYGYTF.

The chain couples TRBV5-4 to TRBJ1-1; a weak D match, TRBD1 (5 bases). The germline V gene has CDR1 SGHNT and CDR2 YYREEE (reference sequence). The CDR3 has 16 residues. Trimming took 5 bases from V and 0 from J, leaving 17 bases between them. CDR3 residues: CASSTGRVLMNTEAFF. In DNA form, the CDR3 reads TGTGCCAGCAGTACGGGCAGGGTCCTTATGAACACTGAAGCTTTCTTT.

The V and J genes are TRBV9 and TRBJ2-7; TRBD2 matches at 9 bases. V was pared by 4 bases and J by 3 bases, with 8 bases of the junction left unmatched. CDR3 size: 15 residues. From germline, CDR1 is SGDLS and CDR2 YYNGEE. As DNA, the CDR3 is TGTGCCAGCAGCTCCTCGCGGGGGGGACACTACGAGCAGTACTTC. Its protein product is CASSSSRGGHYEQYF. Complete variable domain (other parts from reference TRBV9 and TRBJ2-7): DSGVTQTPKHLITATGQRVTLRCSPRSGDLSVYWYQQSLDQGLQFLIQYYNGEERAKGNILERFSAQQFPDLHSELNLSSLELGDSALYFCASSSSRGGHYEQYFGPGTRLTVT.

V usage is TRBV29-1 and J usage is TRBJ2-1, with 8 nucleotides matching TRBD2. The CDR3 spans 11 residues. The V segment lost 4 bases and the J segment 12 bases; nucleotides outside the gene matches: 5. Germline-derived CDR1 and CDR2 are SQVTM and ANQGSEA. In DNA form, the CDR3 reads TGCAGCGTTGTAAAGCTAGCGGGGCAGTTCTTC. Protein sequence: CSVVKLAGQFF.

V usage is TRBV5-1 and J usage is TRBJ1-4; 7 positions match TRBD1. Germline loops: CDR1 SGHRS, CDR2 YFSETQ. CDR3 size: 14 residues. With V trimmed by 3 bases and J by 8 bases, 7 bases remained unmatched. In DNA form, the CDR3 reads TGCGCCAGCAGCTCGACAGGGATCGGGGAAAAACTGTTTTTT. Protein: CASSSTGIGEKLFF.

The chain employs TRBV10-3 and TRBJ2-1, with 9 bases lining up with TRBD1. V shed 4 bases, J shed 7 bases, and the junction held 14 bases outside the gene matches. CDR1 and CDR2 from the germline V gene are ENHRY and SYGVKD. The CDR3 is made up of 17 amino acids. CDR3 nucleotide sequence: TGTGCCATCAGTGCCCGAGTTGGACAGGGGATTGTGAATGAGCAGTTCTTC. This encodes CAISARVGQGIVNEQFF.

The gene calls are TRBV11-2 and TRBJ2-7; D remains ambiguous. The CDR3 totals 11 residues. With 5 bases removed from V and 6 bases from J, the gap between germline ends came to 8 bases. Germline V gene sequence: CDR1 SGHAT, CDR2 FQNNGV. The chain's CDR3 is CASSQASEQYF. The CDR3 coding sequence is TGTGCCAGCAGCCAGGCTTCCGAGCAGTACTTC.

This sequence joins TRBV27 and TRBJ2-7; possibly TRBD1 for D (6 bases). Germline V gene data show CDR1 as MNHEY and CDR2 as SMNVEV (reference sequence). The CDR3 loop spans 13 amino acids. V was cut by 6 bases and J by 3 bases, with 12 bases left in between. The DNA for the CDR3 is TGTGCCAGCAGATCGGGACACCTCTACGAGCAGTACTTC. This sequence encodes CASRSGHLYEQYF.

This clone was detected only a few times. The chain has TRBV5-4 and TRBJ2-5; perhaps TRBD2 as D (5 bases). V lost 5 bases to trimming and J lost 2 bases, with 19 bases between them. From germline, CDR1 is SGHNT and CDR2 YYREEE (reference sequence). This CDR3 is built from 16 residues. In nucleotides, the CDR3 is TGTGCCAGCAGTGGCGGGTCAGTTCCCCATCAAGAGACCCAGTACTTC. Translating it yields CASSGGSVPHQETQYF.

The V gene is TRBV9, the J gene TRBJ1-5; D is unresolved. This CDR3 region has 13 residues. V dropped 3 bases and J dropped 7 bases, with 11 bases sitting between them. Germline V gene data show CDR1 as SGDLS and CDR2 as YYNGEE. The CDR3 nucleotides are TGTGCCAGCAGCGCGAGGGAGAGCCAGCCCCAGCATTTT. Translation gives CASSARESQPQHF.

The chain links TRBV5-1 to TRBJ1-4; 7 bases line up with TRBD1. The CDR3 spans 16 residues. Germline V lookup: CDR1 SGHRS, CDR2 YFSETQ. Trimming removed 0 bases from V and 3 bases from J; junction bases left unmatched: 5. This CDR3 reads CASSLGGTVPNEKLFF. The CDR3 region has the DNA TGCGCCAGCAGCTTGGGGGGGACAGTTCCTAATGAAAAACTGTTTTTT.

As concerns this clone: The sample has other DNA sequences that encode this CDR3 too. The gene calls are TRBV18 and TRBJ2-5, with D maybe TRBD2 (7 bases). The ends were cut back, 3 bases at V and 2 bases at J, with 13 bases in the middle. This CDR3 comprises 15 residues. The germline V gene encodes CDR1 KGHSH and CDR2 LQKENI. The CDR3 here is CASSPGGGPQETQYF. The CDR3 DNA follows: TGTGCCAGCTCACCGGGCGGGGGCCCACAAGAGACCCAGTACTTC.

This chain connects TRBV6-6 to TRBJ2-2; D call uncertain. Trimming removed 6 bases from V and 3 bases from J, with 8 bases in between. CDR3 length equals 13 residues. Germline CDR1 is MNHNY and CDR2 is SVGAGI (reference sequence). The CDR3 coding sequence is TGTGCCAGCAGCCTCACATACACCGGGGAGCTGTTTTTT. Its protein product is CASSLTYTGELFF.

This CDR3 is CASAPGQPQHF. The DNA of the CDR3 is TGTGCTAGCGCCCCCGGTCAGCCCCAGCATTTT. The chain joins TRBV7-7 to TRBJ1-5; D unclear. Per the germline V gene, CDR1 is SSHAT and CDR2 is FNYEAQ (reference sequence). The CDR3 has 11 residues.

The chain uses TRBV19 and TRBJ1-1; weak D call: TRBD1 (6 bases). V lost 8 bases, J lost 1 base, and 14 bases lay in between. Germline V CDR1 and CDR2: LNHDA, SQIVND (reference sequence). There are 14 residues in the CDR3. The CDR3 loop reads CASREGGANTEAFF. CDR3 DNA: TGTGCCAGTCGAGAAGGGGGGGCGAACACTGAAGCTTTCTTT.

This chain connects TRBV3-1 (or the pseudogene TRBV3-2) to TRBJ2-7; 8 bases map to TRBD1. The CDR3 extends over 14 amino acids. Trimming at V came to 4 bases and at J to 5 bases, leaving 7 bases not matched to a gene. CDR1 is LGHDT, CDR2 YNNKEL, per germline (reference sequence). The CDR3 DNA follows: TGTGCCAGCAGCCTCGGGACAGGATCCAACGAGCAGTACTTC. Translated, it gives CASSLGTGSNEQYF.

The rearrangement uses TRBV19 and TRBJ1-2, with D possibly matching TRBD1 (6 bases). The CDR3 sequence is 14 residues long. Germline V CDR1 and CDR2: LNHDA, SQIVND (reference sequence). The V end was cut by 7 bases, the J end by 2 bases, with 14 bases between. In nucleotides, the CDR3 is TGTGCCAGTACCCCGACAGGAGACAACTATGGCTACACCTTC. It translates to CASTPTGDNYGYTF.

This chain uses TRBV18 with TRBJ2-4, with a tentative D call TRBD1 (5 bases). Germline CDR1 KGHSH, CDR2 LQKENI. The CDR3 spans 15 residues. Trimming took off 3 bases at V and 0 bases at J, with 9 bases between the two ends. The CDR3: CASSPGLLAKNIQYF. The CDR3 region has the DNA TGTGCCAGCTCACCGGGGCTACTAGCCAAAAACATTCAGTACTTC.

This clone was seen a single time. The chain employs TRBV19 and TRBJ1-4; unclear D gene. The germline CDR1 and CDR2 sequences are LNHDA and SQIVND (reference sequence). Trimming removed 6 bases at V and 8 bases at J, with 13 bases between. This CDR3 contains 13 residues. The CDR3 sequence: CASSPGVGEKLFF. CDR3 nucleotides: TGTGCCAGTAGCCCCGGGGTCGGGGAAAAACTGTTTTTT.

This chain uses TRBV7-9 with TRBJ1-2, with a tentative D call TRBD1 (5 bases). Germline assignment: CDR1 SEHNR and CDR2 FQNEAQ (reference sequence). V dropped 5 bases and J dropped 4 bases, with 11 bases sitting between them. The CDR3 has 13 residues. The CDR3 sequence: CASSRTGPYGYTF. CDR3 nucleotides: TGTGCCAGCAGCCGAACAGGCCCCTATGGCTACACCTTC.

This sequence joins TRBV6-5 and TRBJ1-4, with TRBD1 matching 7 bases. The CDR3 contains 15 residues. Germline lookup yields CDR1 MNHEY and CDR2 SVGAGI. V trimming: 6 bases; J trimming: 3 bases; junction bases outside the gene matches: 7. The CDR3 DNA is TGTGCCAGCAGCGGGACAGACAATTCTAATGAAAAACTGTTTTTT. It codes for CASSGTDNSNEKLFF.